Listed below are T cell receptor beta chains from one sample, sequenced in a study of blood T cell repertoires in COVID-19. Profiled with immunoSEQ multiplex PCR; TCRdb holds only in-frame clones, not every one. Of some 270,000 clones detected, about 83% appear once; the ten largest clones hold around 6%. The sequenced material came from peripheral blood. The receptors were sampled from a woman of 80 years or more with COVID-19, enrolled during active disease. The CDR3 runs from the conserved cysteine through the conserved F or W. A D gene is named only where the DNA matches it firmly. Some rows have no size entry. The others give once, few or many, or a class for an expanded clone.

. TRBJ2-5 . TRBV5-5 TGTGCCAGCAGCTTCTCACAGGGAGTTCGTGAGACCCAGTACTTC CASSFSQGVRETQYF
. TRBJ1-2 few TRBV5-1 TGCGCCAGCAGCTTGGGCCAGGGCGATGGCTACACCTTC CASSLGQGDGYTF
TRBD1 TRBJ1-2 . TRBV11-2 TGTGCCAGCAGCCCCTTGAGCGACAGGGGCTATGGCTACACCTTC CASSPLSDRGYGYTF
TRBD1 TRBJ1-1 once TRBV4-1 TGCGCCAGCAGCCAAGGTGACAGGGGCACTGAAGCTTTCTTT CASSQGDRGTEAFF
TRBD2 TRBJ2-2 . TRBV7-6 TGTGCCAGCAGCCGAGGGACTAGCGGCACCGGGGAGCTGTTTTTT CASSRGTSGTGELFF
TRBD1 TRBJ1-4 . TRBV5-1 TGCGCCAGCAGCAGGGGCGGACAGGGAATTAATGAAAAACTGTTTTTT CASSRGGQGINEKLFF
. TRBJ2-5 . TRBV19 TGTGCCAGTATTCCCTCTGCGGTAACCCAGTACTTC CASIPSAVTQYF
. TRBJ1-6 . TRBV6-4 TGTGCCAGCAGTGACGCAGGTTATAATTCACCCCTCCACTTT CASSDAGYNSPLHF
. TRBJ1-3 once TRBV6-1 TGTGCCAGCAGTGGATCTTCAGGGTTCTCTGGAAACACCATATATTTT CASSGSSGFSGNTIYF
. TRBJ1-1 once TRBV11-2 TGTGCCAGCAGCTTAGGGCAGTTTGAAGCTTTCTTT CASSLGQFEAFF
TRBD2 TRBJ2-1 . TRBV27 TGTGCCAGCAGTTCCGCCGGTAGCGGGGTATACAATGAGCAGTTCTTC CASSSAGSGVYNEQFF
. TRBJ1-1 once TRBV6-5 TGTGCCAGCCTACGACCAGGACAGATGAACACTGAAGCTTTCTTT CASLRPGQMNTEAFF
. TRBJ1-4 . TRBV5-1 TGCGCCAGCAGCTTGGAAGGGAGTGAAAAACTGTTTTTT CASSLEGSEKLFF
TRBD2 TRBJ2-2 once TRBV28 TGTGCCAGCAGTTCCTCGGGGACTAGTTACACCGGGGAGCTGTTTTTT CASSSSGTSYTGELFF
TRBD1 TRBJ1-1 once TRBV10-3 TGTGCCATCAGTGGAGGACAGGGGCACACTGAAGCTTTCTTT CAISGGQGHTEAFF
TRBD1 TRBJ1-2 . TRBV19 TGTGCCAGTAGTATAGCAGGGGGCGTCTATGGCTACACCTTC CASSIAGGVYGYTF
. TRBJ1-2 . TRBV9 TGTGCCAGCAGCGTAGAGGGGCATGGCTACACCTTC CASSVEGHGYTF
TRBD1 TRBJ1-6 once TRBV5-1 TGCGCCAGCAGACCGGGACAGGGGTATAATTCACCCCTCCACTTT CASRPGQGYNSPLHF
. TRBJ2-2 . TRBV5-4 TGTGCCAGCAGCTTAAGTAGTACCGGGGAGCTGTTTTTT CASSLSSTGELFF
. TRBJ1-1 . TRBV19 TGTGCCAGTAGTCCCGGAACCTCGGGGTGGGCTGAAGCTTTCTTT CASSPGTSGWAEAFF
TRBD2 TRBJ2-3 . TRBV6-2/TRBV6-3 TGTGCCAGCAGTCATAGCGGGGGGCTCACAGATACGCAGTATTTT CASSHSGGLTDTQYF
TRBD1 TRBJ1-2 . TRBV24-1 TGTGCCACCAGTGGAAAGACAGGGTGGATCTATGGCTACACCTTC CATSGKTGWIYGYTF
TRBD1 TRBJ2-2 . TRBV28 TGTGCCAGCAGCCCGACAGGGCCTAACACCGGGGAGCTGTTTTTT CASSPTGPNTGELFF
. TRBJ1-5 . TRBV5-4 TGTGCCAGCAGCTCTAAGAAGAGCAATCAGCCCCAGCATTTT CASSSKKSNQPQHF
TRBD1 TRBJ1-6 . TRBV6-5 TGTGCCAGCGGACAGGTCCAGGTGGGATCACCCCTCCACTTT CASGQVQVGSPLHF
TRBD1 TRBJ2-2 . TRBV29-1 TGCAGCGTTGACAGGGGGCAGCACACCGGGGAGCTGTTTTTT CSVDRGQHTGELFF
TRBD2 TRBJ2-1 . TRBV19 TGTGCCAGTAGTATAGATATGTGGACTAGCGGGGTGGATGAGCAGTTCTTC CASSIDMWTSGVDEQFF
. TRBJ1-6 . TRBV10-3 TGTGCCATCAGTGAGTCGAAGAGGGAGAATTCACCCCTCCACTTT CAISESKRENSPLHF
TRBD2 TRBJ2-5 . TRBV28 TGTGCCAGCAGTAGCGGGACTGAAGAGACCCAGTACTTC CASSSGTEETQYF
TRBD1 TRBJ1-4 . TRBV6-5 TGTGCCAGCAGGCGTACAGGGGGCTCGGAGGAAAAACTGTTTTTT CASRRTGGSEEKLFF
. TRBJ2-6 . TRBV18 TGTGCCAGCTCACCACCGAGCTCTGGGGCCAACGTCCTGACTTTC CASSPPSSGANVLTF
TRBD1 TRBJ2-3 . TRBV4-1 TGCGCCAGCAGCCCTCGACAGGGACCCCTCGGGTCAGATACGCAGTATTTT CASSPRQGPLGSDTQYF
TRBD1 TRBJ2-2 . TRBV24-1 TGTGCCACCAGCTTAAGACAGGGGGTGCCCGGGGAGCTGTTTTTT CATSLRQGVPGELFF
. TRBJ1-6 . TRBV11-2 TGTGCCAGCAGCTTACAAGCGCATTCACCCCTCCACTTT CASSLQAHSPLHF
. TRBJ2-3 . TRBV29-1 TGCAGCGTGGGGGGACAGTACACAGATACGCAGTATTTT CSVGGQYTDTQYF
TRBD1 TRBJ1-4 . TRBV5-1 TGCGCCAGCAGCCTACAAGGACAGGGTAATGAAAAACTGTTTTTT CASSLQGQGNEKLFF
TRBD1 TRBJ1-6 . TRBV6-1 TGTGCCAGCAGTGAATCAGACAGGGGCCTTGGACCCCTCCACTTT CASSESDRGLGPLHF
. TRBJ2-2 . TRBV5-5 TGTGCCAGCAGCTTGTCGACAGGTCTGGCCACCGGGGAGCTGTTTTTT CASSLSTGLATGELFF
. TRBJ1-5 . TRBV7-9 TGTGCCAGCAGCTTATGGTCAGGGGGCAATCAGCCCCAGCATTTT CASSLWSGGNQPQHF
TRBD1 TRBJ2-7 . TRBV7-2 TGTGCCAGCAGCTCGGGACAGCTCTACGAGCAGTACTTC CASSSGQLYEQYF
. TRBJ1-4 once TRBV4-1 TGCGCCAGCAGCCAAGGGGGACATGGAGGCGAAAAACTGTTTTTT CASSQGGHGGEKLFF
. TRBJ2-2 . TRBV2 TGTGCCAGCAGTGAAGGGAGGGCGGCTAACACCGGGGAGCTGTTTTTT CASSEGRAANTGELFF
TRBD1 TRBJ2-7 once TRBV29-1 TGCAGCGGGGGACAGGGTTCTTCCCCGAGCGAGCAGTACTTC CSGGQGSSPSEQYF